Listed below are T cell receptor beta chains from one sample, sequenced in a study of T cell responses to AZD1222 COVID-19 vaccine. Here immunoSEQ multiplex PCR was the method, and the copy in TCRdb shows in-frame clones only, minus some. In the table there are 180,000 or so clones, roughly nine tenths of which are singletons. The sequencing here drew on peripheral blood, taken 28 days after the second AZD1222 dose. The receptor set was obtained from an adult who received the AZD1222 COVID-19 vaccine. CDR3s leave out the opening cysteine and the closing phenylalanine or tryptophan. A D gene is named only where the DNA matches it firmly.

V,D,J,CDR3
TRBV10-3,TRBD2,TRBJ2-3,AISKLAGGPTDTQY
TRBV3-1/TRBV3-2,.,TRBJ2-5,ASSLQGQETQY
TRBV3-1/TRBV3-2,TRBD2,TRBJ2-1,ASSQWTSGSNEQF
TRBV9,.,TRBJ2-7,ASSVEATAYEQY
TRBV5-6,TRBD2,TRBJ2-7,ASSFRAGGLYEQY
TRBV7-6,TRBD2,TRBJ2-2,ASSHLAGAITGELF
TRBV6-1,.,TRBJ1-1,ASSEQRTEAF
TRBV30,.,TRBJ1-3,AFHYSGNTIY
TRBV6-5,.,TRBJ1-5,ASSYNRQGGQPQH
TRBV27,.,TRBJ2-5,ASSPLRQEIETQY
TRBV30,TRBD1,TRBJ2-3,AWSGGTGVTDTQY
TRBV15,.,TRBJ2-3,ATSVRGGTDTQY
TRBV27,.,TRBJ1-6,ASSARGLGNSPLH
TRBV11-2,TRBD2,TRBJ2-1,ASSYGTSAGEQF
TRBV29-1,TRBD1,TRBJ2-4,SVEGTVKNIQY
TRBV7-9,.,TRBJ2-1,ASSLAVAGEQF
TRBV7-8,TRBD1,TRBJ2-2,ASSIEDRGRGGELF
TRBV21-1,.,TRBJ2-7,ASSLYRDRVHEQY
TRBV18,TRBD1,TRBJ2-7,ASSPDRGSSYEQY
TRBV14,.,TRBJ1-1,ASSQHSRMNTEAF
TRBV12-5,.,TRBJ1-1,ASGLDGPFTEAF
TRBV5-1,TRBD1,TRBJ2-1,ASSLGQGYNEQF
TRBV5-1,.,TRBJ2-2,ASSLVGQGSGTGELF
TRBV5-6,TRBD2,TRBJ2-3,ASSYWVGTRQTDTQY
TRBV9,.,TRBJ2-5,ASSVRTSGETQY
TRBV15,.,TRBJ1-4,ATSRDNGNEKLF
TRBV3-1/TRBV3-2,TRBD1,TRBJ2-3,ASSQSGQGRTQY
TRBV6-5,.,TRBJ2-7,ASSYHDSGDEQY
TRBV11-2,.,TRBJ2-7,ASSRGGVFYEQY
TRBV11-3,.,TRBJ2-5,ASSSDRRGTQY
TRBV13,TRBD1,TRBJ2-5,ASSWGQGIQETQY
TRBV5-6,.,TRBJ2-1,ASSSPTRKIRNEQF
TRBV7-2,.,TRBJ1-5,ASSLMVGNNQPQH
TRBV19,.,TRBJ2-4,ASSLAAKNIQY
TRBV30,TRBD1,TRBJ2-7,AWKRDRGLGEQY
TRBV7-8,.,TRBJ1-2,ASSPRDAMLSGYT
TRBV7-3,TRBD2,TRBJ2-1,ASSRREAGNEQF
TRBV27,.,TRBJ2-1,ASSLQGSYNEQF
TRBV6-2/TRBV6-3,.,TRBJ2-7,ASSYDRSLEY
TRBV27,.,TRBJ2-1,ASSVVLGSYNEQF
TRBV2,.,TRBJ2-7,ASRDFSVSYEQY